The 5 T cell receptor beta chains presented below share a single source sample, sequenced in a study of T cell clones after liver transplantation. Sequencing of dividing CFSE-low cells from the MLR defined alloreactive TCRbeta sequences. Antigens for these TCRs are unknown. Assay used: immunoSEQ multiplex PCR; TCRdb lists only in-frame clones, some missing. The sample holds more than 550 clones; about 51% are singletons and the top ten take roughly 40%. The sample consisted of CD8+ T cells from cultured PBMCs. Every receptor here comes from a human patient who received a liver transplant. Part of the T cell pool may stem from the graft donor.

This clone was counted between two and nine times. This rearrangement joins TRBV9 to TRBJ2-3, with D possibly TRBD2 on 7 matching bases. The CDR3 is 16 amino acids. V lost 0 bases and J 2 bases, leaving 13 bases between the germline ends. Germline V CDR1 and CDR2: SGDLS, YYNGEE. CDR3 region: CASSVEGGGPTDTQYF. The CDR3 nucleotides are TGTGCCAGCAGCGTAGAGGGCGGGGGCCCCACAGATACGCAGTATTTT.

This sequence joins TRBV25-1 and TRBJ2-7, with 10 bases matching TRBD1. The germline V gene has CDR1 MGHDK and CDR2 SYGVNS. This CDR3 is built from 14 residues. Germline trimming cut 6 bases from V and 2 bases from J; bases unmatched to any gene: 4. The CDR3 coding sequence is TGTGCCAGCAGCGCCGGGACAGGGGCCTACGAGCAGTACTTC. Translation gives CASSAGTGAYEQYF.

V and J are TRBV9 and TRBJ2-3, with 7 nucleotides matching TRBD2. The CDR3 is 15 residues long. With 0 bases clipped from V and 6 bases from J, the junction kept 7 bases outside the gene matches. Germline CDR1 and CDR2: SGDLS and YYNGEE. In nucleotides, the CDR3 is TGTGCCAGCAGCGTAGGCGGGGGAGTCGGGGATACGCAGTATTTT. Protein sequence: CASSVGGGVGDTQYF. Combining the CDR3 with reference TRBV9 and TRBJ2-3 gives the whole variable domain DSGVTQTPKHLITATGQRVTLRCSPRSGDLSVYWYQQSLDQGLQFLIQYYNGEERAKGNILERFSAQQFPDLHSELNLSSLELGDSALYFCASSVGGGVGDTQYFGPGTRLTVL.

The CDR3 reads CASSFITTNTEAFF. As DNA, the CDR3 is TGTGCCAGCAGTTTTATAACTACGAACACTGAAGCTTTCTTT. The genes are TRBV28 and TRBJ1-1, with D hard to call. V was pared by 3 bases and J by 1 base, with 9 bases between. CDR1 is MDHEN, CDR2 SYDVKM, per germline. CDR3 length equals 14 residues.

V is TRBV7-9 and J is TRBJ2-5, with D maybe TRBD2 (5 bases). Germline V gene sequence: CDR1 SEHNR, CDR2 FQNEAQ (reference sequence). This CDR3 contains 15 residues. V shed 1 base and J shed 3 bases, with 12 bases lying between them. CDR3 amino acids: CASSLGVVGEETQYF. CDR3 nucleotides: TGTGCCAGCAGCTTAGGGGTAGTGGGAGAAGAGACCCAGTACTTC.